These 27 T cell receptor beta chains share one sample of origin, sequenced in a study of cytomegalovirus exposure and HLA in healthy donors. The PCR made use of 60 Vbeta and 13 Jbeta primers. The table came from immunoSEQ multiplex PCR; TCRdb's copy has only in-frame clones and leaves some out. This table lists 200,000 or so clones. The source material was PBMCs. Receptors were obtained from a boy younger than 18 in good health and CMV-seronegative.

About this clone itself: Other nucleotide sequences from this sample produce the same CDR3. The chain uses TRBV9 and TRBJ1-1, with 7 bases identical to TRBD1. V trimming: 3 bases; J trimming: 5 bases; junction bases outside the gene matches: 4. The CDR3 sequence is 13 residues long. Germline-derived CDR1 and CDR2 are SGDLS and YYNGEE. CDR3 bases: TGTGCCAGCAGCGGGACAGGAGGGACTGAAGCTTTCTTT. The encoded protein is CASSGTGGTEAFF.

The chain has TRBV7-9 and TRBJ2-7, with D tentatively TRBD1 (6 bases). The V end lost 5 bases, the J end lost 3 bases, and 11 bases lay between the germline ends. CDR3 size: 13 residues. CDR1 and CDR2 (germline): SEHNR, FQNEAQ (reference sequence). CDR3 DNA: TGTGCCAGCAGCCGCGGACAGATCTACGAGCAGTACTTC. It translates to CASSRGQIYEQYF.

V usage is TRBV7-6 and J usage is TRBJ1-3; 10 bases align to TRBD1. This CDR3 comprises 16 residues. Germline lookup yields CDR1 SGHVS and CDR2 FNYEAQ. J was trimmed by 2 bases and V by 6 bases; bases with no gene match: 7. The CDR3 loop is CASSSHGQGAGNTIYF. The CDR3 DNA follows: TGTGCCAGCAGTTCGCACGGACAGGGGGCTGGAAACACCATATATTTT.

The chain carries TRBV30 and TRBJ1-5; D remains unclear. The CDR3 totals 13 residues. Germline V CDR1 and CDR2: GTSNPN, SVGIG (reference sequence). V dropped 2 bases and J dropped 5 bases, with 10 bases sitting between them. The CDR3 here is CAWSIGRDQPQHF. DNA of the CDR3: TGTGCCTGGAGTATCGGCCGGGATCAGCCCCAGCATTTT.

The chain has TRBV2 and TRBJ2-3; TRBD1 might be the D (6 bases). The CDR3 extends over 14 amino acids. Germline values: CDR1 SNHLY, CDR2 FYNNEI. Deletions cut 6 bases from V and 3 bases from J, with 13 bases between. As DNA, the CDR3 is TGTGCCAGCAGGGAACAGGGCAGGACAGATACGCAGTATTTT. Residues: CASREQGRTDTQYF.

The chain is built from TRBV5-1 and TRBJ2-7, with TRBD1 as a possible D gene (5 bases). Trimming shortened V by 0 bases and J by 2 bases, and 12 bases separated the two germline ends. Germline V CDR1 and CDR2: SGHRS, YFSETQ. The CDR3 is made up of 15 amino acids. CDR3 in DNA: TGCGCCAGCAGCTTGGTCCCTACAGGACCCTACGAGCAGTACTTC. This gives the protein CASSLVPTGPYEQYF.

The genes are TRBV11-3 and TRBJ2-3, with D perhaps matching TRBD2 (5 bases). Per germline, CDR1 SGHNT and CDR2 YENEEA. V lost 6 bases and J 5 bases, leaving 12 bases between the germline ends. The CDR3 sequence is 13 residues long. For the CDR3, the DNA is TGTGCCAGCAGAGGATTCGGGGAAGATACGCAGTATTTT. Translation: CASRGFGEDTQYF. Filled out from reference TRBV11-3 and TRBJ2-3, the complete variable domain reads EAGVVQSPRYKIIEKKQPVAFWCNPISGHNTLYWYLQNLGQGPELLIRYENEEAVDDSQLPKDRFSAERLKGVDSTLKIQPAELGDSAVYLCASRGFGEDTQYFGPGTRLTVL.

The chain combines TRBV6-5 with TRBJ2-5; D is perhaps TRBD1 (5 bases). Gene TRBJ2-7 matches the end of the DNA better, so the J call may be wrong. Looked up from germline, CDR1 is MNHEY and CDR2 is SVGAGI. This CDR3 has 14 residues. CDR3 region: CASSQGQGTYEQYF. The CDR3 DNA sequence: TGTGCCAGCAGCCAAGGACAAGGTACCTACGAGCAGTACTTC.

The rearrangement links TRBV5-4 to TRBJ2-1; TRBD2 aligns across 8 bases. Germline V gene data show CDR1 as SGHNT and CDR2 as YYREEE (reference sequence). J gave up 9 bases and V 6 bases, and 11 bases lay outside the gene matches. CDR3 length equals 14 residues. CDR3 DNA: TGTGCCAGCACCTCAGCGGGGGCCGTGGGTGAGCAGTTCTTC. It translates to CASTSAGAVGEQFF.

This chain joins TRBV28 and TRBJ1-1, with unresolved D. This CDR3 is built from 16 residues. The germline CDR1 and CDR2 sequences are MDHEN and SYDVKM. Trimming pared 1 base from V and 11 bases from J, leaving 23 bases between. Written as DNA, the CDR3 is TGTGCCAGCAGTTTATTCCAAGTACCAACCACCCGGGTGGCTTTCTTT. Protein: CASSLFQVPTTRVAFF.

The CDR3 coding sequence is TGTGCCAGCAGCGACAGGGCTAATACGCAGTATTTT. Translating it yields CASSDRANTQYF. The rearrangement links TRBV9 to TRBJ2-3; D perhaps matches TRBD1 (6 bases). Germline loops: CDR1 SGDLS, CDR2 YYNGEE. This CDR3 is 12 amino acids long. The germline V and J ends were trimmed by 3 bases and 7 bases, with 9 bases remaining between them.

This chain connects TRBV14 to TRBJ2-7; D unclear. CDR1 SGHDN and CDR2 FVKESK come from the germline V gene. The V end was cut by 2 bases, the J end by 0 bases, with 5 bases between. CDR3 length: 13 residues. The CDR3 protein is CASSQHYSYEQYF. The DNA for the CDR3 is TGTGCCAGCAGCCAACACTACTCCTACGAGCAGTACTTC.

This chain links TRBV5-1 with TRBJ2-5; maybe TRBD1 (5 bases). Germline-derived CDR1 and CDR2 are SGHRS and YFSETQ. CDR3 length equals 18 residues. V lost 5 bases and J lost 2, with 25 bases in between. CDR3 amino acids: CASRSGPGPSQIQETQYF. The CDR3 DNA is TGCGCCAGCAGATCCGGGCCAGGGCCGTCTCAAATTCAAGAGACCCAGTACTTC.

As DNA, the CDR3 is TGTGCCAGAAGGGGGACAGCCGAAGGGTTGGACGAGCAGTACTTC. Protein sequence: CARRGTAEGLDEQYF. The rearrangement joins TRBV5-3 to TRBJ2-7; TRBD1 matches 7 bases. TRBV5-3 is an open reading frame, and its role is uncertain. This CDR3 is 15 amino acids long. V shed 5 bases, J shed 5 bases, and the junction held 13 bases outside the gene matches.

The CDR3 bases are TGTGCCAGCAGTGAACCGGTTAAGTGGAACTATGGCTACACCTTC. It is translated as CASSEPVKWNYGYTF. The rearrangement uses TRBV6-1 and TRBJ1-2; D not certain. Germline CDR1 reads MNHNS; CDR2 reads SASEGT. The V gene lost 2 bases and the J gene lost 2 bases, with 12 bases spanning the gap. The CDR3 runs to 15 residues.

The chain couples TRBV6-5 to TRBJ1-5, with D perhaps matching TRBD1 (5 bases). Germline V CDR1 and CDR2: MNHEY, SVGAGI. Trimming shortened V by 5 bases and J by 1 base, and 12 bases separated the two germline ends. The CDR3 runs to 15 residues. CDR3 sequence reads: CASSPDSLSNQPQHF. The DNA for the CDR3 is TGTGCCAGCAGTCCAGACAGTTTGAGCAATCAGCCCCAGCATTTT.

The chain has TRBV5-1 and TRBJ2-1; D unclear. CDR1 and CDR2 (germline): SGHRS, YFSETQ. The CDR3 consists of 12 residues. The V and J ends lost 4 bases and 2 bases respectively, with 4 bases between them. The CDR3 spells CASSGTYNEQFF. In DNA form, the CDR3 reads TGCGCCAGCAGCGGCACCTACAATGAGCAGTTCTTC.

The rearrangement uses TRBV2 and TRBJ1-5; a weak D match, TRBD1 (5 bases). Trimming removed 6 bases at V and 2 bases at J, with 8 bases between. The CDR3 is 13 amino acids. Germline CDR1 reads SNHLY; CDR2 reads FYNNEI. In DNA form, the CDR3 reads TGTGCCAGCAGGGGGCGCGGCAATCAGCCCCAGCATTTT. It encodes CASRGRGNQPQHF.

A word on this clone: One junction end disagrees with the germline gene, perhaps due to a read error. The CDR3 DNA reads TGTGCTTGGAGGGCTGGACTTAATGAAAAACTGTTTTTT. This encodes CAWRAGLNEKLFF. The chain has TRBV30 and TRBJ1-4; D not certain. The length of the CDR3 is 13 residues. The germline gives CDR1 GTSNPN, CDR2 SVGIG (reference sequence).

The chain links TRBV19 to TRBJ1-1; a possible D gene is TRBD1 (6 bases). Trimming stripped 6 bases from V and 1 base from J, with 9 bases between. Germline CDR1 LNHDA, CDR2 SQIVND (reference sequence). CDR3 length equals 13 residues. CDR3 DNA sequence: TGTGCCAGTAGCCCGACAGGGAACACTGAAGCTTTCTTT. It translates to CASSPTGNTEAFF.

This chain links TRBV4-1 with TRBJ1-2; D gene unclear. V was cut by 3 bases and J by 4 bases, with 15 bases left in between. The length of the CDR3 is 15 residues. Germline V gene data show CDR1 as MGHRA and CDR2 as YSYEKL. The CDR3 nucleotides are TGCGCCAGCAGCCAGTTGACTTTCACCCCCTATGGCTACACCTTC. Its protein product is CASSQLTFTPYGYTF.

V gene TRBV5-1 combines with J gene TRBJ2-1, with 8 bases fitting TRBD2. Trimming removed 8 bases from V and 9 bases from J; junction bases left unmatched: 13. Germline V lookup: CDR1 SGHRS, CDR2 YFSETQ. The CDR3 is 14 amino acids. The CDR3 here is CASMTGTSAPEQFF. CDR3 nucleotides: TGCGCCAGTATGACCGGGACTAGTGCTCCTGAGCAGTTCTTC.

The CDR3 DNA follows: TGTGCCAGCAGTAACCGGGACAGGGGGTCCCGCGGTCCTGGGGCCAACGTCCTGACTTTC. Protein: CASSNRDRGSRGPGANVLTF. This chain joins TRBV27 and TRBJ2-6; 11 nucleotides agree with TRBD1. Germline CDR1 and CDR2: MNHEY and SMNVEV (reference sequence). The V and J ends lost 5 bases and 2 bases, in that order; junction bases with no gene match: 14. The length of the CDR3 is 20 residues.

The V and J genes are TRBV29-1 and TRBJ2-3, with TRBD1 matching over 9 bases. CDR1 SQVTM and CDR2 ANQGSEA come from the germline V gene. The CDR3 consists of 13 residues. Germline trimming cut 7 bases from V and 4 bases from J; bases unmatched to any gene: 6. The CDR3 sequence: CSGGTGYPDTQYF. The CDR3 region has the DNA TGCAGCGGCGGGACAGGGTATCCAGATACGCAGTATTTT.

The chain recombines TRBV23-1 with TRBJ1-5; 8 nucleotides align to TRBD1. TRBV23-1 is flagged as an ORF with uncertain function. The CDR3 runs 16 residues. With V trimmed by 3 bases and J by 5 bases, 9 bases remained unmatched. CDR3 sequence: CASSHRQGNLYQPQHF. DNA for the CDR3: TGCGCCAGCAGTCACCGACAGGGGAACCTCTATCAGCCCCAGCATTTT.

The chain combines TRBV5-1 with TRBJ1-2; 8 bases agree with TRBD1. This CDR3 region has 14 residues. Germline V gives CDR1 SGHRS, CDR2 YFSETQ. V lost 0 bases, J lost 6 bases, and 4 bases stayed unmatched. CDR3 residues: CASSLERTGNGYTF. The CDR3 DNA follows: TGCGCCAGCAGCTTGGAAAGGACAGGGAATGGCTACACCTTC.

The chain couples TRBV4-2 to TRBJ2-5; D might be TRBD1 (5 bases). The germline V and J ends were trimmed by 0 bases and 5 bases, with 13 bases remaining between them. There are 15 residues in the CDR3. The germline V gene has CDR1 LGHNA and CDR2 YNFKEQ. CDR3 loop: CASSQDHRGRETQYF. The CDR3 nucleotides are TGTGCCAGCAGCCAAGATCATAGGGGCCGGGAGACCCAGTACTTC.